This T cell receptor (beta chain) was recovered during a study of post-analysis software for immune sequencing data. Overall study results and limits: A handful of TRBV segments were significantly more frequent in patients than in controls. TRBV5-6, TRBV5-1 and TRBV20-1 were among these segments.

About this clonotype itself: Antigen: not known.

Sequencing libraries made from TCR beta cDNA carried unique molecular identifiers. One entry per CDR3 protein, called by TCRdb with MiXCR from the PCR reads. The sample holds some 240,000 distinct CDR3 sequences, approximately 34% seen once. This CDR3 comprises 13 residues. Trimming removed 4 bases at V and 3 bases at J, with 7 bases between. Germline assignment: CDR1 SGHRS and CDR2 YFSETQ. This TCR came from a girl aged 10-17 years with multiple sclerosis. The V and J genes are TRBV5-1 and TRBJ2-2; TRBD1 might be the D (6 bases). Sequenced input: blood. The CDR3 nucleotides are TGCGCCAGCAGCCACAGGGACACCGGGGAGCTGTTTTTT. This gives the protein CASSHRDTGELFF.